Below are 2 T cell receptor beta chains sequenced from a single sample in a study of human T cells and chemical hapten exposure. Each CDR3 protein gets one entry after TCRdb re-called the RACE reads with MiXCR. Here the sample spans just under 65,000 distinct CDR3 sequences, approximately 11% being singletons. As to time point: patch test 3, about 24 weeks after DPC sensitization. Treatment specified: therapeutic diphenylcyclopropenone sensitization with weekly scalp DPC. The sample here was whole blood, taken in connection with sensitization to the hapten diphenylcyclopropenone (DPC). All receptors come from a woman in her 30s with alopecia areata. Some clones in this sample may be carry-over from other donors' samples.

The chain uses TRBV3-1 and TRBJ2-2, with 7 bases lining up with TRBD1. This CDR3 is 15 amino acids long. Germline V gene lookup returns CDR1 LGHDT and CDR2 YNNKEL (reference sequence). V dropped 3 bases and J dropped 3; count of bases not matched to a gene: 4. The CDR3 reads CASSQGTVHTGELFF. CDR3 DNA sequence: TGTGCCAGCAGCCAGGGGACAGTCCACACCGGGGAGCTGTTTTTT. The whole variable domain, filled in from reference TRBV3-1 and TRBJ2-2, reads DTAVSQTPKYLVTQMGNDKSIKCEQNLGHDTMYWYKQDSKKFLKIMFSYNNKELIINETVPNRFSPKSPDKAHLNLHINSLELGDSAVYFCASSQGTVHTGELFFGEGSRLTVL.

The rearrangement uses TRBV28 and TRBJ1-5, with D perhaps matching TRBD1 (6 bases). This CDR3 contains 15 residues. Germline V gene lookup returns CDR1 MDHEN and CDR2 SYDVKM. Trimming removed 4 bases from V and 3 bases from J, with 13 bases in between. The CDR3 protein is CASSSDSHANQPQHF. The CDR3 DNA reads TGTGCCAGCAGTTCGGACAGCCATGCCAATCAGCCCCAGCATTTT.